This passage covers 29 T cell receptor beta chains from one sample sequenced in a study of shared clonotypes between healthy human individuals. Some clones are missing from TCRdb's copy, which holds only in-frame ones; the method was immunoSEQ multiplex PCR. The sample has about 1.5 million clones, roughly 98% seen once. The specimen was naive CD4+ T cells sorted from blood. Subset of the sample: CD45RA+ positively selected. These receptors were collected from a man aged 30 to 39 in good health.

The chain combines TRBV5-1 with TRBJ2-3; 10 bases map to TRBD2. Per the germline V gene, CDR1 is SGHRS and CDR2 is YFSETQ. Germline trimming cut 9 bases from V and 3 bases from J; bases unmatched to any gene: 16. The CDR3 totals 17 residues. The CDR3 bases are TGCGCCACCACACCTAGGGCTAGCGGGAGTTCGACAGATACGCAGTATTTT. Translating gives CATTPRASGSSTDTQYF.

The chain employs TRBV5-1 and TRBJ2-7; the D is unclear. Trimming removed 0 bases at V and 4 bases at J, with 8 bases between. Germline CDR1 is SGHRS and CDR2 is YFSETQ. CDR3 length: 13 residues. DNA for the CDR3: TGCGCCAGCAGCTTGGACGAGTCGTACGAGCAGTACTTC. Its protein product is CASSLDESYEQYF.

A single count supports this clone. The J gene is TRBJ2-7, the V gene TRBV2; D ambiguous. V was cut by 4 bases and J by 2 bases, with 12 bases left in between. The CDR3 contains 14 residues. Per the germline V gene, CDR1 is SNHLY and CDR2 is FYNNEI. DNA of the CDR3: TGTGCCAGCAGTGTCTCCACCCCCCCCTACGAGCAGTACTTC. It is translated as CASSVSTPPYEQYF.

V and J are TRBV6-5 and TRBJ2-1; D ambiguous. This CDR3 has 13 amino acids. Trimming pared 2 bases from V and 13 bases from J, leaving 15 bases between. Germline values: CDR1 MNHEY, CDR2 SVGAGI. The CDR3 here is CASSYLNPKGQFF. For the CDR3, the DNA is TGTGCCAGCAGTTACCTGAACCCGAAAGGCCAGTTCTTC.

The CDR3, as DNA: TGTGCCAGCAGTTCCCCGTCGCGGGGGGAAGAGACCCAGTACTTC. Translated, it gives CASSSPSRGEETQYF. The V and J genes are TRBV28 and TRBJ2-5; 8 bases are shared with TRBD2. The CDR3 covers 15 residues. Germline CDR1 MDHEN, CDR2 SYDVKM. V shed 4 bases, J shed 3 bases, and the junction held 7 bases outside the gene matches.

This clone was observed once. The gene calls are TRBV27 and TRBJ1-2; 7 bases map to TRBD1. V lost 6 bases, J lost 4 bases, and 8 bases stayed unmatched. This CDR3 comprises 14 residues. Germline V gene lookup returns CDR1 MNHEY and CDR2 SMNVEV (reference sequence). CDR3 residues: CASREPGQLYGYTF. In DNA form, the CDR3 reads TGTGCCAGCAGGGAACCGGGACAGCTCTATGGCTACACCTTC.

The chain has TRBV27 and TRBJ1-1; tentative D call: TRBD1 (5 bases). The CDR3 loop spans 16 amino acids. V shed 0 bases and J shed 0 bases, with 11 bases lying between them. In germline, CDR1 is MNHEY, CDR2 SMNVEV (reference sequence). The DNA of the CDR3 is TGTGCCAGCAGTTTATCCGCCAGGGCGATGAACACTGAAGCTTTCTTT. It codes for CASSLSARAMNTEAFF.

This chain connects TRBV7-6 to TRBJ2-7, with D perhaps TRBD1 or TRBD2 (6 bases each). There are 18 residues in the CDR3. CDR1 SGHVS and CDR2 FNYEAQ come from the germline V gene. Trimming stripped 4 bases from V and 2 bases from J, with 24 bases between. As DNA, the CDR3 is TGTGCCAGCAGCTGGGGGGCACAGGGCGATCTCGTCGCCTACGAGCAGTACTTC. Translation: CASSWGAQGDLVAYEQYF.

This sequence joins TRBV30 and TRBJ2-3; D is perhaps TRBD1 or TRBD2 (6 bases each). There are 15 residues in the CDR3. V dropped 3 bases and J dropped 4 bases, with 17 bases sitting between them. Looked up from germline, CDR1 is GTSNPN and CDR2 is SVGIG (reference sequence). The CDR3 loop is CAWREGGGLPDTQYF. For the CDR3, the DNA is TGTGCCTGGAGAGAGGGGGGAGGCTTGCCAGATACGCAGTATTTT.

Points on this clone: Compared with germline, one end of the junction differs, possibly owing to a read error. The chain has TRBV7-8 and TRBJ2-7; no firm D call. The germline CDR1 and CDR2 sequences are SGHVS and FQNEAQ. The CDR3 has 11 amino acids. The CDR3 spells CASRLDYEQYF. CDR3 in DNA: TGTGCCAGCAGGTTAGACTACGAGCAGTACTTC.

The chain couples TRBV5-1 to TRBJ2-2; D possibly matches TRBD1 or TRBD2 (5 bases each). CDR1 SGHRS and CDR2 YFSETQ come from the germline V gene. V lost 4 bases and J 4 bases, leaving 14 bases between the germline ends. The CDR3 length is 15 residues. As DNA, the CDR3 is TGCGCCAGCAGCACCGGGACGTCTGTCACCGGGGAGCTGTTTTTT. Translating gives CASSTGTSVTGELFF.

DNA of the CDR3: TGTGCCAGCAGCTACCCTAGCGGGAGAGCGGGACGTGAGCAGTTCTTC. Amino acid sequence: CASSYPSGRAGREQFF. The genes are TRBV5-4 and TRBJ2-1, with 10 nucleotides matching TRBD2. The CDR3 sequence is 16 residues long. Trimming removed 3 bases from V and 9 bases from J; junction bases left unmatched: 12. The germline gives CDR1 SGHNT, CDR2 YYREEE (reference sequence).

The rearrangement joins TRBV7-9 to TRBJ2-6; 7 nucleotides align to TRBD1. CDR3 length: 18 residues. V shed 5 bases, J shed 0 bases, and the junction held 10 bases outside the gene matches. Germline V gene data show CDR1 as SEHNR and CDR2 as FQNEAQ (reference sequence). Here the CDR3 DNA reads TGTGCCAGCAGCCACCACAGGGGTCGTAGCTCTGGGGCCAACGTCCTGACTTTC. Translated, it gives CASSHHRGRSSGANVLTF.

This clone has only one observation. The chain couples TRBV5-6 to TRBJ1-4; D is ambiguous. CDR3 length: 14 residues. Germline V gives CDR1 SGHDT, CDR2 YYEEEE. The germline V and J ends were trimmed by 0 bases and 8 bases, with 11 bases remaining between them. This chain's CDR3 is CASSLGLKEEKLFF. The DNA for the CDR3 is TGTGCCAGCAGCTTGGGACTTAAAGAGGAAAAACTGTTTTTT. Together with reference TRBV5-6 and TRBJ1-4, the CDR3 gives the full variable domain: DAGVTQSPTHLIKTRGQQVTLRCSPKSGHDTVSWYQQALGQGPQFIFQYYEEEERQRGNFPDRFSGHQFPNYSSELNVNALLLGDSALYLCASSLGLKEEKLFFGSGTQLSVL.

With regard to this clone: Other DNA sequences within the sample encode an identical CDR3. This chain links TRBV6-4 with TRBJ2-3; 12 positions match TRBD2. This CDR3 has 15 residues. Germline V gene data show CDR1 as MRHNA and CDR2 as SNTAGT. V was clipped by 4 bases and J by 5 bases; unmatched bases: 4. The CDR3 is CASSVLAGGGDTQYF. The CDR3 bases are TGTGCCAGCAGTGTACTAGCGGGAGGAGGAGATACGCAGTATTTT.

The chain combines TRBV28 with TRBJ2-7, with a tentative D call TRBD2 (7 bases). Germline V gives CDR1 MDHEN, CDR2 SYDVKM. The CDR3 extends over 16 amino acids. V gave up 10 bases and J gave up 0 bases, with 22 bases separating them. The CDR3 sequence is CATKIGGDSSSYEQYF. In nucleotides, the CDR3 is TGTGCCACCAAAATAGGGGGGGACTCGAGCTCCTACGAGCAGTACTTC.

This chain connects TRBV11-2 to TRBJ2-1; D ambiguous. The germline gives CDR1 SGHAT, CDR2 FQNNGV. The V end lost 1 base, the J end lost 4 bases, and 5 bases lay between the germline ends. The CDR3 sequence is 13 residues long. The CDR3 loop reads CASSLVVYNEQFF. The DNA of the CDR3 is TGTGCCAGCAGCTTAGTGGTTTACAATGAGCAGTTCTTC.

The chain combines TRBV30 with TRBJ1-1; D is ambiguous. The V end was cut by 4 bases, the J end by 1 base, with 4 bases between. This CDR3 contains 11 residues. Germline V gene sequence: CDR1 GTSNPN, CDR2 SVGIG (reference sequence). In DNA, the CDR3 is TGTGCCTGGAATGGGAACACTGAAGCTTTCTTT. Translation gives CAWNGNTEAFF.

The chain has TRBV11-2 and TRBJ2-1, with 11 bases matching TRBD2. CDR3 length: 15 amino acids. The V gene's germline CDR1 is SGHAT and CDR2 FQNNGV. With V trimmed by 5 bases and J by 4 bases, 4 bases remained unmatched. The CDR3 DNA reads TGTGCCAGCAGCGTACTAGCGGGAGTATACAATGAGCAGTTCTTC. This encodes CASSVLAGVYNEQFF.

J is TRBJ1-5 and V is TRBV5-6; D unclear. Germline V gene data show CDR1 as SGHDT and CDR2 as YYEEEE. V lost 2 bases to trimming and J lost 5 bases, with 8 bases between them. The CDR3 loop spans 13 amino acids. CDR3 in amino acids: CASSFSGDQPQHF. The CDR3 DNA sequence: TGTGCCAGCAGCTTTTCTGGCGATCAGCCCCAGCATTTT. Full variable domain (missing parts from reference TRBV5-6 and TRBJ1-5): DAGVTQSPTHLIKTRGQQVTLRCSPKSGHDTVSWYQQALGQGPQFIFQYYEEEERQRGNFPDRFSGHQFPNYSSELNVNALLLGDSALYLCASSFSGDQPQHFGDGTRLSIL.

This clone has a single count. The chain uses TRBV7-6 and TRBJ2-1, with 8 bases fitting TRBD2. The trim removed 4 bases at V and 6 bases at J, leaving 8 bases unmatched. The CDR3 runs 15 residues. Germline loops: CDR1 SGHVS, CDR2 FNYEAQ. The CDR3 sequence: CASSSTSGLLNEQFF. CDR3 in DNA: TGTGCCAGCAGCTCTACTAGCGGACTCCTCAATGAGCAGTTCTTC.

The genes are TRBV6-4 and TRBJ1-6; D call uncertain. Germline values: CDR1 MRHNA, CDR2 SNTAGT. V was clipped by 4 bases and J by 6 bases, with 7 bases between them. This CDR3 has 13 residues. The DNA for the CDR3 is TGTGCCAGCAGTGCCAATGGTAATTCACCCCTCCACTTT. As protein: CASSANGNSPLHF.

The chain recombines TRBV9 with TRBJ1-2; the D is unclear. There are 13 residues in the CDR3. Germline CDR1 and CDR2: SGDLS and YYNGEE. V lost 4 bases, J lost 2 bases, and 9 bases lay in between. The CDR3 is CASSTRVNYGYTF. DNA of the CDR3: TGTGCCAGCAGCACGAGGGTGAACTATGGCTACACCTTC.

Worth noting for this clone: This sample includes further DNA sequences coding for the same CDR3. The V call is TRBV28, the J call TRBJ1-3; no definite D call. Looked up from germline, CDR1 is MDHEN and CDR2 is SYDVKM. This CDR3 is 15 amino acids long. Trimming removed 4 bases at V and 7 bases at J, with 17 bases between. DNA for the CDR3: TGTGCCAGCAGTTCCCCAGGCGGATCGGGGAACACCATATATTTT. This gives the protein CASSSPGGSGNTIYF. Full variable domain (outside the CDR3, taken from reference TRBV28 and TRBJ1-3): DVKVTQSSRYLVKRTGEKVFLECVQDMDHENMFWYRQDPGLGLRLIYFSYDVKMKEKGDIPEGYSVSREKKERFSLILESASTNQTSMYLCASSSPGGSGNTIYFGEGSWLTVV.

The CDR3 DNA reads TGTGCCAGCAGCCGCTCCGGGGGGACCACAGATACGCAGTATTTT. This translates into CASSRSGGTTDTQYF. The V and J genes are TRBV28 and TRBJ2-3; 7 nucleotides align to TRBD2. Germline CDR1 MDHEN, CDR2 SYDVKM. The V and J ends lost 6 bases and 2 bases, in that order; junction bases with no gene match: 8. The CDR3 covers 15 residues.

The chain employs TRBV9 and TRBJ2-6; the D is unclear. This CDR3 contains 15 residues. Germline V CDR1 and CDR2: SGDLS, YYNGEE. The V end was cut by 3 bases, the J end by 0 bases, with 7 bases between. CDR3 DNA: TGTGCCAGCAGCGCGCAGAGCTCTGGGGCCAACGTCCTGACTTTC. It is translated as CASSAQSSGANVLTF.

The chain recombines TRBV5-1 with TRBJ2-3; D remains ambiguous. The V and J ends lost 0 bases and 2 bases respectively, with 16 bases between them. The CDR3 spans 17 residues. Per germline, CDR1 SGHRS and CDR2 YFSETQ. CDR3 in amino acids: CASSLARSGALTDTQYF. Here the CDR3 DNA reads TGCGCCAGCAGCTTGGCTAGAAGTGGAGCCCTCACAGATACGCAGTATTTT.

The chain joins TRBV30 to TRBJ1-1; D not certain. CDR1 is GTSNPN, CDR2 SVGIG, per germline (reference sequence). This CDR3 has 13 amino acids. V lost 5 bases and J lost 5, with 15 bases in between. The CDR3 region is CAWRSQRGTEAFF. CDR3 DNA: TGTGCCTGGCGGTCCCAACGGGGTACTGAAGCTTTCTTT.

The genes are TRBV11-2 and TRBJ2-3; 7 bases map to TRBD2. Germline values: CDR1 SGHAT, CDR2 FQNNGV. The CDR3 is 13 residues long. V gave up 1 base and J gave up 6 bases; unmatched junction bases: 1. CDR3: CASSLVGRDTQYF. Here the CDR3 DNA reads TGTGCCAGCAGCTTAGTCGGGAGGGATACGCAGTATTTT.